A single sample is the source of the 5 T cell receptor beta chains below, sequenced in a study of beta chain features in type 1 diabetes. General study results and limits: Researchers report that Type 1 diabetes patients had moderately but significantly shorter TCRB CDR3s across all four CD4+ subsets.

Their specific antigens are unknown. The investigators reverse transcribed all of the isolated RNA, so they sequenced expressed TCRB transcripts. Libraries were prepared by immunoSEQ multiplex PCR; TCRdb keeps only in-frame clonotypes and omits some of them. The sample yields 600,000 to 700,000 clones, roughly 12% seen once. The sample consisted of naive CD4+ T cells from blood. The receptors here all came from a young man with type 1 diabetes.

In this sample, this clone turned up a few times. This rearrangement joins TRBV30 to TRBJ2-3; TRBD1 aligns across 10 bases. The CDR3 is 13 residues long. The V and J ends lost 7 bases and 0 bases, in that order; junction bases with no gene match: 1. Germline-derived CDR1 and CDR2 are GTSNPN and SVGIG (reference sequence). CDR3 sequence reads: CASDRGSTDTQYF. The CDR3 nucleotides are TGTGCCTCGGACAGGGGGAGCACAGATACGCAGTATTTT. Full variable domain (remainder filled in from reference TRBV30 and TRBJ2-3): SQTIHQWPATLVQPVGSPLSLECTVEGTSNPNLYWYRQAAGRGLQLLFYSVGIGQISSEVPQNLSASRPQDRQFILSSKKLLLSDSGFYLCASDRGSTDTQYFGPGTRLTVL.

This clone has only a few counts. The V and J genes are TRBV5-6 and TRBJ1-5; D may be TRBD1 (5 bases). Germline values: CDR1 SGHDT, CDR2 YYEEEE. V was shortened by 4 bases and J by 5 bases, with 7 bases between the two germline ends. The length of the CDR3 is 12 residues. The chain's CDR3 is CASSKQDQPQHF. As DNA, the CDR3 is TGTGCCAGCAGCAAACAGGATCAGCCCCAGCATTTT.

This clone has just a few counts. The chain employs TRBV7-9 and TRBJ2-1; D unresolved. Germline CDR1 reads SEHNR; CDR2 reads FQNEAQ (reference sequence). This CDR3 is 12 amino acids long. Trimming cost V 1 base and J 3 bases, with 1 base left between them. In DNA form, the CDR3 reads TGTGCCAGCAGCTTAGACTACAATGAGCAGTTCTTC. Its protein product is CASSLDYNEQFF.

This chain uses TRBV2 with TRBJ1-1; D is uncertain. CDR3 length: 12 amino acids. Trimming removed 6 bases at V and 0 bases at J, with 5 bases between. Germline V gene data show CDR1 as SNHLY and CDR2 as FYNNEI. The CDR3 spells CASRSLNTEAFF. The CDR3 DNA reads as TGTGCCAGCAGGAGTTTGAACACTGAAGCTTTCTTT.

This clone was detected only a few times. The chain joins TRBV5-1 to TRBJ2-1; D is possibly TRBD2 (5 bases). Germline CDR1 reads SGHRS; CDR2 reads YFSETQ. Trimming pared 4 bases from V and 9 bases from J, leaving 14 bases between. The CDR3 has 13 residues. CDR3 in amino acids: CASSTGLFGEQFF. The CDR3 coding sequence is TGCGCCAGCAGCACCGGACTTTTCGGTGAGCAGTTCTTC.